The 21 T cell receptor beta chains listed next were all sequenced from one sample in a study of cytomegalovirus exposure and HLA in healthy donors. In the PCR, 60 Vbeta and 13 Jbeta primers were used. Produced via immunoSEQ multiplex PCR; TCRdb's table is partial and in-frame only. The table records under 150,000 clones, 70% to 85% of them present only once. Sequenced material: PBMCs. The receptors stem from a male donor in good health and CMV-seronegative.

This chain connects TRBV30 to TRBJ1-4; D is unclear. CDR1 and CDR2 from the germline V gene are GTSNPN and SVGIG (reference sequence). The CDR3 runs 13 residues. V was clipped by 7 bases and J by 0 bases, with 9 bases between them. The CDR3 DNA reads TGTGCCTCCAGACTCGCAACTAATGAAAAACTGTTTTTT. Protein: CASRLATNEKLFF.

Remarks on this clone: The junction departs from the called germline gene at one end, perhaps through a read error. The same CDR3 can be traced to other DNA sequences in this sample. This chain connects TRBV5-1 to TRBJ1-1; no reliable D call. The CDR3 totals 14 residues. Germline V gene lookup returns CDR1 SGHRS and CDR2 YFSETQ. The CDR3 bases are TGCGCCAGCACCGACATCCCAGAGGGCACTGAGGCTTTCTTT. It codes for CASTDIPEGTEAFF.

V gene TRBV6-5 combines with J gene TRBJ2-7, with 11 nucleotides matching TRBD2. Germline V gene data show CDR1 as MNHEY and CDR2 as SVGAGI. The CDR3 is 14 amino acids. The ends lost 5 bases at V and 7 bases at J; junction bases unmatched: 7. CDR3 in amino acids: CASSISGGAGEQYF. CDR3 nucleotide sequence: TGTGCCAGCAGTATTAGCGGGGGGGCCGGGGAGCAGTACTTC.

This clone was seen once. The CDR3 DNA sequence: TGTGCCAGCAGGGCGGACAGGGGGAATACGCAGTATTTT. Amino acids: CASRADRGNTQYF. The chain employs TRBV2 and TRBJ2-3, with TRBD1 matching over 10 bases. The ends lost 6 bases at V and 7 bases at J; junction bases unmatched: 4. This CDR3 is 13 amino acids long. Per germline, CDR1 SNHLY and CDR2 FYNNEI.

The chain links TRBV11-2 to TRBJ2-7, with 10 bases identical to TRBD2. Trimming took 5 bases from V and 0 from J; bases not matched to a gene: 13. Germline V gives CDR1 SGHAT, CDR2 FQNNGV. The CDR3 is 18 residues long. The CDR3 here is CASSPGTSETLSSYEQYF. Written as DNA, the CDR3 is TGTGCCAGCAGCCCTGGGACTAGCGAGACATTGAGCTCCTACGAGCAGTACTTC.

This clone was detected a few times. The rearrangement joins TRBV7-9 to TRBJ1-1; no reliable D call. V gave up 3 bases and J gave up 0 bases, with 5 bases separating them. Per germline, CDR1 SEHNR and CDR2 FQNEAQ (reference sequence). There are 13 residues in the CDR3. This chain's CDR3 is CASSFPLNTEAFF. DNA of the CDR3: TGTGCCAGCAGCTTCCCCTTGAACACTGAAGCTTTCTTT. The full variable domain, completed using reference TRBV7-9 and TRBJ1-1, is DTGVSQNPRHKITKRGQNVTFRCDPISEHNRLYWYRQTLGQGPEFLTYFQNEAQLEKSRLLSDRFSAERPKGSFSTLEIQRTEQGDSAMYLCASSFPLNTEAFFGQGTRLTVV.

This sequence joins TRBV21-1 and TRBJ1-1. TRBV21-1 represents a pseudogene. The CDR3 has 16 amino acids. The CDR3 DNA is TGTGCCAGCAGCAAAGGGGCGGGATCCCAGAACACTGAAGCTTTCTTT. Its translation is CASSKGAGSQNTEAFF.

The chain links TRBV10-2 to TRBJ2-1; TRBD2 aligns across 12 bases. V shed 6 bases and J 9 bases; nucleotides not matched to a gene: 9. The CDR3 is 15 residues long. Germline CDR1 and CDR2: WSHSY and SAAADI. The CDR3: CASRNLAGGQVEQFF. CDR3 in DNA: TGCGCCAGCAGGAACCTAGCGGGGGGGCAAGTTGAGCAGTTCTTC.

The gene calls are TRBV6-6 and TRBJ2-1; TRBD1 agrees at 10 bases. Germline CDR1 reads MNHNY; CDR2 reads SVGAGI (reference sequence). The CDR3 contains 14 residues. CDR3 sequence: CAARGQGKVNEQFF. DNA of the CDR3: TGTGCTGCACGGGGACAGGGGAAGGTCAATGAGCAGTTCTTC.

This chain uses TRBV7-9 with TRBJ2-1, with no clear D. Germline CDR1 is SEHNR and CDR2 is FQNEAQ (reference sequence). The CDR3 contains 15 residues. V dropped 5 bases and J dropped 6 bases, with 17 bases sitting between them. As DNA, the CDR3 is TGTGCCAGCAGCCCCCACGTAGTGTCGGTCAATGAGCAGTTCTTC. Protein: CASSPHVVSVNEQFF. The full variable domain, in which reference TRBV7-9 and TRBJ2-1 provide the parts outside the CDR3, is DTGVSQNPRHKITKRGQNVTFRCDPISEHNRLYWYRQTLGQGPEFLTYFQNEAQLEKSRLLSDRFSAERPKGSFSTLEIQRTEQGDSAMYLCASSPHVVSVNEQFFGPGTRLTVL.

The chain combines TRBV29-1 with TRBJ1-1; D might be TRBD1 (6 bases). Trimming removed 7 bases at V and 0 bases at J, with 12 bases between. The germline CDR1 and CDR2 sequences are SQVTM and ANQGSEA. CDR3 length: 13 residues. CDR3 protein: CSGGGALNTEAFF. The CDR3 DNA reads as TGCAGCGGCGGGGGGGCCCTGAACACTGAAGCTTTCTTT.

The chain employs TRBV19 and TRBJ2-1; 11 positions match TRBD2. Germline CDR1 is LNHDA and CDR2 is SQIVND (reference sequence). V dropped 9 bases and J dropped 7; count of bases not matched to a gene: 5. There are 13 residues in the CDR3. The CDR3 DNA follows: TGTGCCAGCCTAGCGGGAGGAGTGAATGAGCAGTTCTTC. It encodes CASLAGGVNEQFF. The variable domain in full, completed from reference TRBV19 and TRBJ2-1, reads DGGITQSPKYLFRKEGQNVTLSCEQNLNHDAMYWYRQDPGQGLRLIYYSQIVNDFQKGDIAEGYSVSREKKESFPLTVTSAQKNPTAFYLCASLAGGVNEQFFGPGTRLTVL.

The chain employs TRBV28 and TRBJ1-2; 9 nucleotides align to TRBD1. The CDR3 is 14 residues long. With 5 bases clipped from V and 9 bases from J, the junction kept 10 bases outside the gene matches. Germline V lookup: CDR1 MDHEN, CDR2 SYDVKM. The CDR3 is CASSITGTGFRYTF. CDR3 nucleotides: TGTGCCAGCAGTATTACCGGGACAGGGTTTCGCTACACCTTC.

The chain joins TRBV28 to TRBJ2-7; D might be TRBD1 (6 bases). CDR3 size: 17 residues. V was cut by 8 bases and J by 3 bases, with 26 bases left in between. Germline assignment: CDR1 MDHEN and CDR2 SYDVKM. The CDR3 loop reads CASSLLGEDRLIYEQYF. The CDR3 DNA reads TGTGCCAGCTCCCTATTAGGGGAAGACAGGCTTATCTACGAGCAGTACTTC.

This rearrangement joins TRBV29-1 to TRBJ2-4; D unclear. Germline V gene data show CDR1 as SQVTM and CDR2 as ANQGSEA. Trimming shortened V by 6 bases and J by 0 bases, and 15 bases separated the two germline ends. The CDR3 contains 15 residues. The CDR3 DNA is TGCAGCGTCCTCCCACGACACGAAGCCAAAAACATTCAGTACTTC. It specifies CSVLPRHEAKNIQYF. Full variable domain (missing parts from reference TRBV29-1 and TRBJ2-4): SAVISQKPSRDICQRGTSLTIQCQVDSQVTMMFWYRQQPGQSLTLIATANQGSEATYESGFVIDKFPISRPNLTFSTLTVSNMSPEDSSIYLCSVLPRHEAKNIQYFGAGTRLSVL.

The chain joins TRBV19 to TRBJ2-7; 11 positions match TRBD2. Germline lookup yields CDR1 LNHDA and CDR2 SQIVND (reference sequence). The CDR3 is made up of 15 amino acids. The trim removed 6 bases at V and 3 bases at J, leaving 7 bases unmatched. The CDR3 here is CASSMYGTSGYEQYF. CDR3 DNA: TGTGCCAGTAGCATGTATGGGACTAGCGGCTACGAGCAGTACTTC.

V usage is TRBV10-3 and J usage is TRBJ2-7; 10 nucleotides match TRBD1. The CDR3 totals 13 residues. CDR1 is ENHRY and CDR2 is SYGVKD in the germline V gene. V lost 4 bases and J lost 4; bases outside the gene matches: 1. The chain's CDR3 is CAISGGQGYEQYF. CDR3 sequence (DNA): TGTGCCATCAGTGGGGGACAGGGGTACGAGCAGTACTTC.

The chain joins TRBV27 to TRBJ2-7; 10 positions agree with TRBD2. The germline V gene encodes CDR1 MNHEY and CDR2 SMNVEV (reference sequence). The ends lost 0 bases at V and 6 bases at J; junction bases unmatched: 8. The length of the CDR3 is 16 residues. In DNA, the CDR3 is TGTGCCAGCAGTTTATCGGCTAGCGGGGGATCGGGCGAGCAGTACTTC. Residues: CASSLSASGGSGEQYF.

This sequence joins TRBV2 and TRBJ1-2; D remains unclear. Germline V gene sequence: CDR1 SNHLY, CDR2 FYNNEI. V was pared by 5 bases and J by 4 bases, with 8 bases between. The CDR3 length is 12 residues. The CDR3 reads CASSQSAYGYTF. The CDR3 DNA sequence: TGTGCCAGCAGTCAGTCTGCCTATGGCTACACCTTC.

The genes are TRBV25-1 and TRBJ2-5; 13 bases are a match to TRBD2. Near its end, the DNA agrees better with TRBJ2-7, so the J call may be wrong. This CDR3 is 17 amino acids long. Per germline, CDR1 MGHDK and CDR2 SYGVNS. The CDR3 DNA follows: TGTGCCAGCAGTGATATAACGGGACTAGCGGGGCTATACGAGCAGTACTTC. Translated, it gives CASSDITGLAGLYEQYF.

The CDR3 protein is CASSDRRTGDYEQYF. CDR3 sequence (DNA): TGTGCCAGCAGTGATCGCAGGACAGGGGACTACGAGCAGTACTTC. The V call is TRBV25-1, the J call TRBJ2-7; TRBD1 matches at 9 bases. CDR1 is MGHDK and CDR2 is SYGVNS in the germline V gene. The CDR3 runs to 15 residues. The J segment lost 3 bases and the V segment lost 3 bases, leaving 6 bases of the junction unmatched.